The rows below give T cell receptor beta chains drawn from one sample of a study of response to subunit inactivated influenza vaccine. MiXCR was run by TCRdb on the RT-PCR reads, yielding one entry per CDR3 protein. In the table there are 500,000 to 600,000 distinct CDR3 sequences, more than 15% of which are singletons. The sequencing used CD4+ T cells sorted from PBMCs, collected approximately 25 months after vaccination. These receptors came from a man between 50 and 75 years old who received an inactivated influenza vaccine. The CDR3 runs from the conserved cysteine through the conserved F or W. The D gene is left open where the match is weak. The size entry is marked missing in some rows and otherwise reads once, few, many or a size class.

d_gene,v_gene,j_gene,len,abundance,CDR3aa,CDR3nt
TRBD2,TRBV6-5,TRBJ2-1,16,few,CASSYSSGGTYNEQFF,TGTGCCAGCAGTTACTCTAGCGGGGGCACCTACAATGAGCAGTTCTTC
NA,TRBV12-3/TRBV12-4,TRBJ2-7,15,many,CASTLGGGLPYEQYF,TGTGCCAGCACCTTGGGTGGGGGGCTACCCTACGAGCAGTACTTC
TRBD2,TRBV19,TRBJ2-3,15,NA,CASSTGGAGTDTQYF,TGTGCCAGCAGTACGGGAGGCGCGGGCACAGATACGCAGTATTTT
TRBD1,TRBV27,TRBJ2-7,14,few,CASSLNRGTYEQYF,TGTGCCAGCAGTTTAAACAGGGGGACCTACGAGCAGTACTTC
TRBD2,TRBV5-6,TRBJ2-3,16,NA,CASSQGTTLHADTQYF,TGTGCCAGCAGCCAAGGGACTACTTTACATGCAGATACGCAGTATTTT
NA,TRBV12-3/TRBV12-4,TRBJ2-5,13,NA,CASKTSRSGTQYF,TGTGCCAGCAAGACTTCAAGGTCGGGGACCCAGTACTTC
TRBD2,TRBV11-2,TRBJ2-7,18,few,CASSAPSVLAGGPYEQYF,TGTGCCAGCAGCGCCCCCAGCGTACTAGCGGGAGGCCCCTACGAGCAGTACTTC
TRBD1,TRBV6-5,TRBJ1-6,15,NA,CASSYSRQGDSPLHF,TGTGCCAGCAGTTACTCGCGACAGGGGGATTCACCCCTCCACTTT
NA,TRBV5-1,TRBJ2-7,15,NA,CASSLDWARAYEQYF,TGCGCCAGCAGCTTGGATTGGGCCAGGGCCTACGAGCAGTACTTC
TRBD1,TRBV20-1,TRBJ1-1,18,NA,CSARDIRKGRGLRSEAFF,TGCAGTGCTAGAGATATTAGGAAAGGCAGGGGGCTAAGGAGTGAAGCTTTCTTT
TRBD2,TRBV5-1,TRBJ2-7,16,few,CASSSQGLAARHEQYF,TGCGCCAGCAGCTCACAGGGACTAGCGGCTAGACACGAGCAGTACTTC
TRBD1,TRBV30,TRBJ2-3,13,few,CAGTGAVTDTQYF,TGTGCCGGCACAGGGGCGGTCACAGATACGCAGTATTTT
NA,TRBV7-2,TRBJ2-3,16,few,CASSLTIWGVPDTQYF,TGTGCCAGCAGCTTAACAATATGGGGGGTTCCAGATACGCAGTATTTT
NA,TRBV9,TRBJ2-1,15,few,CASSVGQGQYNEQFF,TGTGCCAGCAGCGTAGGGCAGGGGCAGTACAATGAGCAGTTCTTC
TRBD1,TRBV12-3/TRBV12-4,TRBJ2-7,14,NA,CASRKTGGVSEQYF,TGTGCCAGCAGAAAGACAGGGGGGGTGTCCGAGCAGTACTTC
NA,TRBV6-2/TRBV6-3,TRBJ2-3,16,NA,CASSYSKGATLDTQYF,TGTGCCAGCAGTTACTCGAAAGGGGCCACTTTAGATACGCAGTATTTT
TRBD1,TRBV24-1,TRBJ1-2,13,few,CATSAGQGNGYTF,TGTGCCACCTCCGCGGGACAGGGGAATGGCTACACCTTC
NA,TRBV20-1,TRBJ2-1,11,NA,CSARRPNEQFF,TGCAGTGCAAGACGGCCCAATGAGCAGTTCTTC
TRBD2,TRBV5-1,TRBJ2-4,14,NA,CASSRTSGGYIQYF,TGCGCCAGCAGCAGGACTAGTGGGGGGTACATTCAGTACTTC
NA,TRBV7-9,TRBJ2-7,13,few,CASSPRSAHEQYF,TGTGCCAGCAGCCCCCGGTCCGCCCACGAGCAGTACTTC
NA,TRBV2,TRBJ2-2,15,NA,CASSAAAVNTGELFF,TGTGCCAGCAGTGCTGCCGCCGTGAACACCGGGGAGCTGTTTTTT
TRBD1,TRBV5-1,TRBJ2-2,14,NA,CASSNGQATGELFF,TGCGCCAGCAGCAACGGACAGGCCACCGGGGAGCTGTTTTTT
TRBD2,TRBV6-2/TRBV6-3,TRBJ2-3,14,many,CASSYGTSRYTQYF,TGTGCCAGCAGTTACGGGACTAGCAGGTATACGCAGTATTTT
NA,TRBV20-1,TRBJ2-7,12,NA,CSARVPIDEQYF,TGCAGTGCTAGAGTCCCTATCGACGAGCAGTACTTC
NA,TRBV4-3,TRBJ1-5,15,few,CASSQDRGEHQPQHF,TGCGCCAGCAGCCAAGATCGGGGGGAGCATCAGCCCCAGCATTTT
NA,TRBV7-8,TRBJ1-2,13,NA,CASSLGWSYGYTF,TGTGCCAGCAGCTTAGGGTGGAGCTATGGCTACACCTTC
NA,TRBV10-3,TRBJ1-4,13,few,CAISEQANEKLFF,TGTGCCATCAGTGAGCAGGCTAATGAAAAACTGTTTTTT
NA,TRBV11-2,TRBJ1-2,17,NA,CASSLEFLQGGVDGYTF,TGTGCCAGCAGCTTAGAGTTTTTGCAGGGCGGTGTAGATGGCTACACCTTC
TRBD1,TRBV2,TRBJ2-2,15,few,CASQPGQANTGELFF,TGTGCCAGCCAACCGGGACAGGCGAACACCGGGGAGCTGTTTTTT
NA,TRBV4-1,TRBJ1-2,13,many,CASSDEANYGYTF,TGCGCCAGCAGCGATGAGGCTAACTATGGCTACACCTTC
NA,TRBV28,TRBJ2-2,15,NA,CASKGGVGIPGELFF,TGTGCCAGCAAGGGGGGAGTTGGTATCCCCGGGGAGCTGTTTTTT
TRBD2,TRBV7-9,TRBJ2-5,16,NA,CASSRLAGGPSETQYF,TGTGCCAGCAGCCGATTAGCGGGAGGGCCGTCAGAGACCCAGTACTTC
NA,TRBV12-3/TRBV12-4,TRBJ2-3,16,NA,CASSGRKASVTDTQYF,TGTGCCAGCAGTGGAAGAAAAGCCTCGGTCACAGATACGCAGTATTTT
TRBD1,TRBV10-2,TRBJ2-2,15,NA,CASSVGQGKTGELFF,TGCGCCAGCAGTGTGGGACAGGGTAAAACCGGGGAGCTGTTTTTT
NA,TRBV15,TRBJ1-5,14,NA,CATSRPREDQPQHF,TGTGCCACCAGCAGACCCCGTGAAGATCAGCCCCAGCATTTT
NA,TRBV7-9,TRBJ2-7,13,few,CASSPLGSYEQYF,TGTGCCAGCAGCCCATTGGGGTCCTACGAGCAGTACTTC
NA,TRBV6-1,TRBJ2-6,16,NA,CASSELPHSGANVLTF,TGTGCCAGCAGTGAACTCCCTCACTCTGGGGCCAACGTCCTGACTTTC
NA,TRBV7-2,TRBJ1-5,16,NA,CASSLDAISGNQPQHF,TGTGCCAGCAGCTTGGACGCGATAAGTGGCAATCAGCCCCAGCATTTT
TRBD2,TRBV4-3,TRBJ2-1,15,few,CASRAGEGSYNEQFF,TGCGCCAGCAGAGCGGGAGAAGGGTCCTACAATGAGCAGTTCTTC
NA,TRBV12-3/TRBV12-4,TRBJ1-1,11,many,CASSTGTRAFF,TGTGCCAGCAGCACCGGGACTAGAGCTTTCTTT
NA,TRBV4-2,TRBJ2-3,15,NA,CASSQEGQGGMTQYF,TGTGCCAGCAGCCAAGAGGGACAAGGAGGGATGACGCAGTATTTT
NA,TRBV7-9,TRBJ1-1,13,few,CASSGPGFTEAFF,TGTGCCAGCAGCGGTCCGGGATTCACTGAAGCTTTCTTT
NA,TRBV4-1,TRBJ1-2,14,few,CASSQDYREGGYTF,TGCGCCAGCAGCCAAGATTACAGGGAAGGTGGCTACACCTTC
TRBD2,TRBV5-1,TRBJ2-1,15,many,CASSPLAGGTNEQFF,TGCGCCAGCAGCCCCTTAGCGGGAGGGACGAATGAGCAGTTCTTC
NA,TRBV20-1,TRBJ1-2,12,few,CSARRGNYGYTF,TGCAGTGCCCGACGTGGGAACTATGGCTACACCTTC
NA,TRBV15,TRBJ2-7,14,NA,CATSRDPHGYEQYF,TGTGCCACCAGCAGAGACCCTCATGGTTACGAGCAGTACTTC